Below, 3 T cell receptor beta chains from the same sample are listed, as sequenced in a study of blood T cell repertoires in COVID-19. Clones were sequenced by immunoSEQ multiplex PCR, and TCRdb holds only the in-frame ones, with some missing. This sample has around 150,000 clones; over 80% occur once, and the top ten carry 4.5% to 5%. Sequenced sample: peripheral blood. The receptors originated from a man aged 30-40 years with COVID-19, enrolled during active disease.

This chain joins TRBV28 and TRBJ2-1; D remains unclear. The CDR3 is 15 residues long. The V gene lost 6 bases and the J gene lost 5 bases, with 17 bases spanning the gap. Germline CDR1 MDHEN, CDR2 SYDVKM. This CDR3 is CASSPPGPAHNEQFF. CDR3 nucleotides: TGTGCCAGCAGCCCCCCAGGTCCCGCTCACAATGAGCAGTTCTTC.

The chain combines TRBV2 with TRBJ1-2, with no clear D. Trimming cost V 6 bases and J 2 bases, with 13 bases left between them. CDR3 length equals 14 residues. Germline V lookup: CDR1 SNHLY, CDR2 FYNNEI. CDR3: CASSEYGLNYGYTF. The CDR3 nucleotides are TGTGCCAGCAGCGAATATGGCTTGAACTATGGCTACACCTTC.

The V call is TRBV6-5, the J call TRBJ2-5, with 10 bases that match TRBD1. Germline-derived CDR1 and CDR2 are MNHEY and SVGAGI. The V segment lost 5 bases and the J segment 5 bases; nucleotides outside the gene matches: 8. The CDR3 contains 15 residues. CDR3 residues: CASSPGTGALETQYF. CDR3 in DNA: TGTGCCAGCAGTCCCGGGACAGGGGCGCTGGAGACCCAGTACTTC.